What follows describes a single T cell receptor beta chain. What it binds is unknown. Survey-level immunoSEQ v3.0 assays were run. Produced via immunoSEQ multiplex PCR; TCRdb's table is partial and in-frame only. The sample carries about 29,000 clones, approximately 80% recorded once. These data come from a study of long-term antiretroviral therapy in people with HIV. Study-level findings and limits: At every time point, clones expanded before ART dominated the repertoire. When set beside controls, HIV repertoires had CDR3 length ranges that were narrower.

The CDR3 extends over 14 amino acids. The ends lost 6 bases at V and 6 bases at J; junction bases unmatched: 7. Germline CDR1 is ENHRY and CDR2 is SYGVKD. Researchers secured at least one pre-ART and at least two post-ART PBMC samples from each donor. Cryopreserved PBMC samples of about 0.9-10 million cells were used for DNA extraction. This TCR derives from a man aged 35 to 55 with HIV. The chain carries TRBV10-3 and TRBJ2-1; 8 nucleotides align to TRBD1. The source was unsorted PBMCs, collected 3 years after starting antiretroviral therapy. Here the CDR3 reads CAIRWTGPGNEQFF. The CDR3 DNA follows: TGTGCCATCAGATGGACAGGGCCGGGCAATGAGCAGTTCTTC.